Listed below are T cell receptor beta chains from one sample, sequenced in a study of blood T cell repertoires in COVID-19. Here immunoSEQ multiplex PCR was the method, and the copy in TCRdb shows in-frame clones only, minus some. The sample has 150,000 to 200,000 clones; around 87% are singletons. Sequenced input: peripheral blood. The receptors stem from a woman older than 75 in a cohort sampled during active or convalescent COVID-19. CDR3s include the opening cysteine and the closing phenylalanine or tryptophan. A D gene is named only where the DNA matches it firmly. Clone size is shown for a subset of rows, as once, few, many or a class of expanded clone.

V gene,D gene,J gene,clone size,CDR3 protein,CDR3 DNA
TRBV11-2,TRBD1,TRBJ1-2,few,CASSHDRVYGYTF,TGTGCCAGCAGCCACGACAGGGTCTATGGCTACACCTTC
TRBV5-5,TRBD1,TRBJ2-1,.,CASSLAGGNEQFF,TGTGCCAGCAGCTTGGCAGGGGGCAATGAGCAGTTCTTC
TRBV7-2,.,TRBJ2-7,.,CASSLMADSYEQYF,TGTGCCAGCAGCTTAATGGCAGACTCCTACGAGCAGTACTTC
TRBV28,TRBD1,TRBJ1-5,.,CASRSGTGVRRYSNQPQHF,TGTGCCAGCAGGTCCGGGACAGGGGTTCGGAGATATAGCAATCAGCCCCAGCATTTT
TRBV3-1/TRBV3-2,.,TRBJ2-7,.,CASSRTDSSYEQYF,TGTGCCAGCAGCCGGACAGATAGCTCCTACGAGCAGTACTTC
TRBV24-1,TRBD1,TRBJ2-1,.,CATSDTRTGSTYNEQFF,TGTGCCACCAGTGATACCCGGACAGGGTCTACCTACAATGAGCAGTTCTTC
TRBV18,TRBD1,TRBJ2-7,once,CASSLGPGQEYEQYF,TGTGCCAGCTCACTCGGCCCCGGACAGGAATACGAGCAGTACTTC
TRBV3-1/TRBV3-2,TRBD2,TRBJ2-3,.,CASSQVGTSGGAGDTQYF,TGTGCCAGCAGCCAAGTAGGGACTAGCGGGGGGGCGGGAGATACGCAGTATTTT
TRBV7-8,.,TRBJ2-3,.,CASSSDWSTDTQYF,TGTGCCAGCAGCTCCGACTGGTCCACAGATACGCAGTATTTT
TRBV7-2,.,TRBJ2-5,.,CASSAQSQQETQYF,TGTGCCAGCAGCGCCCAGTCCCAACAAGAGACCCAGTACTTC
TRBV6-5,.,TRBJ2-7,.,CASRSQGYEQYF,TGTGCCAGCAGATCACAGGGTTACGAGCAGTACTTC
TRBV20-1,.,TRBJ1-2,.,CSWRSNYGYTF,TGCAGTTGGAGGTCTAACTATGGCTACACCTTC
TRBV11-3,TRBD2,TRBJ2-1,few,CAERGCEVNEQFF,TGTGCTGAGCGGGGTTGTGAGGTTAATGAGCAGTTCTTC
TRBV19,TRBD1,TRBJ1-5,.,CASSDSGGEDQPQHF,TGTGCCAGTTCCGACTCAGGGGGCGAAGATCAGCCCCAGCATTTT
TRBV24-1,TRBD1,TRBJ2-1,once,CATSDARPGQYYNEQFF,TGTGCCACCAGTGACGCCAGGCCGGGACAGTATTACAATGAGCAGTTCTTC
TRBV29-1,.,TRBJ1-2,.,CSGGNREPGGYTF,TGCAGCGGTGGCAACAGGGAGCCGGGTGGCTACACCTTC
TRBV5-1,.,TRBJ2-1,.,CASSGRAQGESYNEQFF,TGCGCCAGCAGCGGGAGGGCACAGGGGGAATCCTACAATGAGCAGTTCTTC
TRBV11-2,.,TRBJ1-1,.,CASSLGAGLEAFF,TGTGCCAGCAGCTTAGGGGCAGGGCTTGAAGCTTTCTTT
TRBV6-6,.,TRBJ1-1,.,CASSLDRTEAFF,TGTGCCAGCAGCCTAGACAGAACTGAAGCTTTCTTT
TRBV29-1,TRBD1,TRBJ1-5,.,CSVEEDGTGGQPQHF,TGCAGCGTTGAAGAGGACGGGACAGGGGGGCAGCCCCAGCATTTT
TRBV27,TRBD1,TRBJ1-5,.,CASSGSGGSQPQHF,TGTGCCAGCAGTGGTTCAGGGGGTAGTCAGCCCCAGCATTTT
TRBV9,.,TRBJ2-3,.,CASSVDAGSTDTQYF,TGTGCCAGCAGCGTAGACGCGGGAAGCACAGATACGCAGTATTTT
TRBV27,TRBD1,TRBJ1-6,.,CASSTGGQGALRSPLHF,TGTGCCAGCAGTACTGGGGGACAGGGGGCATTAAGGTCACCCCTCCACTTT
TRBV10-2,.,TRBJ2-7,.,CASIPADF,TGCGCCAGCATTCCGGCGGACTTC
TRBV19,.,TRBJ2-2,once,CASSILRTGNTGELFF,TGTGCCAGTAGTATCCTTAGGACTGGGAACACCGGGGAGCTGTTTTTT
TRBV7-2,.,TRBJ2-7,.,CASSPDTYEQYF,TGTGCCAGCAGCCCGGACACATACGAGCAGTACTTC
TRBV11-2,.,TRBJ2-3,.,CASSFRLNTDTQYF,TGTGCCAGCAGCTTTAGACTTAACACAGATACGCAGTATTTT
TRBV25-1,.,TRBJ2-3,few,CASSAGDFTDTQYF,TGTGCCAGCAGTGCGGGGGACTTCACAGATACGCAGTATTTT
TRBV3-1/TRBV3-2,TRBD2,TRBJ2-2,.,CASSQGGTSGSNTGELFF,TGTGCCAGCAGCCAAGGAGGGACTAGCGGGTCGAACACCGGGGAGCTGTTTTTT
TRBV18,TRBD1,TRBJ2-7,.,CASSPPRSTDRILTYEQYF,TGTGCCAGCTCACCACCTCGTTCGACGGACAGGATATTAACCTACGAGCAGTACTTC
TRBV6-4,TRBD1,TRBJ1-5,.,CASRTGGGQPQHF,TGTGCCAGCAGAACAGGGGGGGGACAGCCCCAGCATTTT
TRBV11-2,TRBD1,TRBJ2-3,.,CASSLVRNMGQGIHTQYF,TGTGCCAGCAGCTTAGTCCGGAATATGGGACAGGGCATCCATACGCAGTATTTT
TRBV4-1,.,TRBJ1-3,.,CASSRRGLAGNTIYF,TGCGCCAGCAGCCGGAGAGGACTTGCTGGAAACACCATATATTTT
TRBV3-1/TRBV3-2,.,TRBJ2-2,once,CASSQDLLTRMIGELFF,TGTGCCAGCAGCCAAGATCTGCTGACAAGGATGATCGGGGAGCTGTTTTTT
TRBV18,TRBD1,TRBJ1-1,once,CASSLSTGHNTEAFF,TGTGCCAGCTCACTATCGACAGGGCATAACACTGAAGCTTTCTTT
TRBV11-3,.,TRBJ2-7,.,CASSPRGGGSYEQYF,TGTGCCAGCAGCCCCCGGGGAGGGGGCTCCTACGAGCAGTACTTC
TRBV10-1,TRBD1,TRBJ2-3,.,CASSEGRDSDTDTQYF,TGCGCCAGCAGTGAGGGTAGGGACAGTGACACAGATACGCAGTATTTT
TRBV9,TRBD1,TRBJ1-3,.,CASSRFGTGGNTIYF,TGTGCCAGCAGCAGGTTCGGGACAGGGGGAAACACCATATATTTT
TRBV7-2,TRBD2,TRBJ2-3,.,CATGAGGLGTDTQYF,TGTGCCACCGGAGCGGGGGGGTTGGGCACAGATACGCAGTATTTT
TRBV5-1,.,TRBJ1-4,few,CASSLGPGVGEKLFF,TGCGCCAGCAGCTTGGGCCCAGGGGTGGGGGAAAAACTGTTTTTT
TRBV19,.,TRBJ2-3,.,CASSLLQGSSSTDTQYF,TGTGCCAGTAGTCTCCTTCAGGGATCTTCTAGCACAGATACGCAGTATTTT
TRBV6-6,TRBD1,TRBJ1-2,few,CASSRQGSWGYTF,TGTGCCAGCAGCCGACAGGGGAGTTGGGGCTACACCTTC
TRBV28,TRBD1,TRBJ1-5,.,CASSLYGDRGHRQPQHF,TGTGCCAGCAGCCTTTATGGGGACAGGGGGCATCGGCAGCCCCAGCATTTT
TRBV4-3,TRBD1,TRBJ2-7,.,CASSRDRGHEQYF,TGCGCCAGCAGCCGGGACAGGGGCCACGAGCAGTACTTC